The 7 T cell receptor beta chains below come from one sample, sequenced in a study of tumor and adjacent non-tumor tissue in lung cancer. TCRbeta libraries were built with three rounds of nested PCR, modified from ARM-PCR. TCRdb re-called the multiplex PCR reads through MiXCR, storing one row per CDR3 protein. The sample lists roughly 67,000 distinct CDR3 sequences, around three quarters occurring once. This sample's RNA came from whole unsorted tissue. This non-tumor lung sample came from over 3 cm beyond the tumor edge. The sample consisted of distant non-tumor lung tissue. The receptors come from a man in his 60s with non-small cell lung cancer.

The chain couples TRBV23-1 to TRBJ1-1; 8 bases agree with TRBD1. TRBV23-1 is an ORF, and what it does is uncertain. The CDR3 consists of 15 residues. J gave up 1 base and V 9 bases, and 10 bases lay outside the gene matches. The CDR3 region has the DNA TGCGCCAGTTCCCAGGGACAGGATCCGAACACTGAAGCTTTCTTT. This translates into CASSQGQDPNTEAFF.

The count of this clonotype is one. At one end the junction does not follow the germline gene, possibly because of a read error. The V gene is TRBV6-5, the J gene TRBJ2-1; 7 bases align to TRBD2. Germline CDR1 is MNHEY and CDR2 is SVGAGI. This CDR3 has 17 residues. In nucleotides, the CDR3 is TGTGCCAGCAGTTACTCGCCCCTCGCGGGAGTCTATAATAAGCAGTTTTTC. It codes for CASSYSPLAGVYNKQFF.

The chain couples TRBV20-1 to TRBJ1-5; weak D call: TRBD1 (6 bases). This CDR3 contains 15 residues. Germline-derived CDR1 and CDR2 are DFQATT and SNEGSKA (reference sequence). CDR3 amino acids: CVARGQDRPNQPQHF. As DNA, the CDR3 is TGCGTTGCTAGAGGTCAGGACAGACCTAATCAGCCCCAGCATTTT.

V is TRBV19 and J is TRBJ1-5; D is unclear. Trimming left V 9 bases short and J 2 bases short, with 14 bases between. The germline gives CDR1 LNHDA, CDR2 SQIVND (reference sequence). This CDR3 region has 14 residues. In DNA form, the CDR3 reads TGTGCCAGCCAAGGTGTCCCTGGCAATCAGCCCCAGCATTTT. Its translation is CASQGVPGNQPQHF.

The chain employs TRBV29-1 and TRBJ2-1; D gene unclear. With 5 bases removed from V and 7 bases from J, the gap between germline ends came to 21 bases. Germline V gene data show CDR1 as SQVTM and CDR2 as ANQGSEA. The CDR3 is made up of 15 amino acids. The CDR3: CSVPQLVGSENEQFF. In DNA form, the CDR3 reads TGCAGCGTTCCACAATTAGTGGGATCTGAGAATGAGCAGTTCTTC.

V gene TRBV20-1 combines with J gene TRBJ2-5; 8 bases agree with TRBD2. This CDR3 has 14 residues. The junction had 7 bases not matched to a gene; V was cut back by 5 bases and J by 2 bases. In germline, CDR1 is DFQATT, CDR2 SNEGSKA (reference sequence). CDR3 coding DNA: TGCAGTGCTCCACTAGCGGCCTGGCAAGAGACCCAGTACTTC. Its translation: CSAPLAAWQETQYF.

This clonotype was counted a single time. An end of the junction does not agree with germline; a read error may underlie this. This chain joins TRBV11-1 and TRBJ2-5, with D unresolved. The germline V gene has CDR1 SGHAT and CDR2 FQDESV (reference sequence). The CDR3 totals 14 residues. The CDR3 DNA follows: TGTGCCAGTAGCAAAGACATGTACCAAGAGACCCACTACTTC. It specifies CASSKDMYQETHYF.